The next 16 T cell receptor beta chains were all read from a single sample in a study of T cell repertoires in cytomegalovirus infection. These receptors' antigens are unknown. TCRdb passed the reads through MiXCR, listing each CDR3 protein once. The table shows 80,000 or so distinct CDR3 sequences, with roughly a quarter occurring only once. The input for sequencing was CD8+ T cells from cultured PBMCs, taken from culture after CMV antigen stimulation. The source is a human donor in good health (CMV status not recorded). Some clones in this sample may be carry-over from other donors' samples.

This clonotype was counted a few times. This chain uses TRBV6-2 or TRBV6-3 with TRBJ1-2, with 9 nucleotides matching TRBD1. Trimming cost V 2 bases and J 6 bases; bases outside gene matches: 10. Germline V gives CDR1 MNHEY, CDR2 SVGEGT. The CDR3 has 16 residues. The CDR3, as DNA: TGTGCCAGCAGTTACACATACAGGGGGCGGCGAGATGGCTACACCTTC. Its translation is CASSYTYRGRRDGYTF.

V usage is TRBV6-8 and J usage is TRBJ1-5; D is possibly TRBD1 (5 bases). The CDR3 is 13 residues long. Trimming cost V 6 bases and J 6 bases, with 12 bases left between them. Germline CDR1 and CDR2: MNHGY and SAAAGT. CDR3 coding DNA: TGTGCCAGCAGCGGGAACACAGGTCAGCCCCAGCATTTT. Translation gives CASSGNTGQPQHF.

The CDR3 is CSVEGTGNSIGANVLTF. The CDR3 region has the DNA TGCAGCGTTGAGGGTACAGGGAATTCTATTGGGGCCAACGTCCTGACTTTC. The chain uses TRBV29-1 and TRBJ2-6; a possible D gene is TRBD1 (6 bases). Germline lookup yields CDR1 SQVTM and CDR2 ANQGSEA. This CDR3 contains 17 residues. V lost 3 bases to trimming and J lost 3 bases, with 18 bases between them.

The gene calls are TRBV6-6 and TRBJ1-4; TRBD1 might be the D (5 bases). Trimming removed 5 bases from V and 4 bases from J, with 17 bases in between. CDR1 MNHNY and CDR2 SVGAGI come from the germline V gene (reference sequence). The length of the CDR3 is 16 residues. The CDR3 DNA sequence: TGTGCCAGCAGTCAATGGGGGGGGGGGATTAATGAAAAACTGTTTTTT. Translating it yields CASSQWGGGINEKLFF.

The chain uses TRBV12-3 or TRBV12-4 and TRBJ2-1; no clear D. CDR3 length: 12 residues. V lost 3 bases to trimming and J lost 8 bases, with 8 bases between them. CDR3 in amino acids: CASSFSLDEQFF. The CDR3 DNA follows: TGTGCCAGCAGTTTTTCACTCGATGAGCAGTTCTTC.

In its sample, this clonotype ranks as medium-sized. V and J are TRBV7-8 and TRBJ2-1; the D gene is possibly TRBD2 (6 bases). The V gene's germline CDR1 is SGHVS and CDR2 FQNEAQ. V lost 2 bases and J 6 bases, leaving 17 bases between the germline ends. There are 16 residues in the CDR3. The CDR3 nucleotides read TGTGCCAGCAGCTTATTGGCGGGGAGCAAATTCAATGAGCAGTTCTTC. The encoded protein is CASSLLAGSKFNEQFF.

This clonotype was seen many times. The V and J genes are TRBV27 and TRBJ1-1; 9 bases map to TRBD1. Per the germline V gene, CDR1 is MNHEY and CDR2 is SMNVEV (reference sequence). The CDR3 totals 19 residues. The V gene end was trimmed by 5 bases and the J gene end by 0 bases; junction bases not matched to a gene: 16. The CDR3 DNA is TGTGCCAGCAGTCAACGACCGGGACAGGGTCCAACCATGAACACTGAAGCTTTCTTT. As protein: CASSQRPGQGPTMNTEAFF.

In this sample, this clonotype turned up a few times. This chain uses TRBV3-1 with TRBJ1-1; the D gene is possibly TRBD1 (5 bases). The ends were cut back, 1 base at V and 5 bases at J, with 11 bases in the middle. This CDR3 spans 14 amino acids. Looked up from germline, CDR1 is LGHDT and CDR2 is YNNKEL (reference sequence). CDR3 region: CASSQVSGGTEAFF. The CDR3 DNA follows: TGTGCCAGCAGCCAAGTATCGGGGGGGACTGAAGCTTTCTTT.

V gene TRBV29-1 combines with J gene TRBJ1-2; tentatively, D is TRBD1 (5 bases). Germline V gene sequence: CDR1 SQVTM, CDR2 ANQGSEA. The CDR3 length is 12 residues. V lost 6 bases and J 6 bases, leaving 14 bases between the germline ends. As DNA, the CDR3 is TGCAGCGTATTAGACGGGGCAAATGGCTACACCTTC. Protein product: CSVLDGANGYTF.

This clonotype was picked up one time. The rearrangement joins TRBV19 to TRBJ1-2; 7 bases are a match to TRBD1. The germline gives CDR1 LNHDA, CDR2 SQIVND (reference sequence). This CDR3 is built from 13 residues. Trimming removed 5 bases from V and 4 bases from J; junction bases left unmatched: 4. In nucleotides, the CDR3 is TGTGCCAGTAGTCAGACAGGGAGCTATGGCTACACCTTC. Encoded protein: CASSQTGSYGYTF. Complete variable domain (other parts from reference TRBV19 and TRBJ1-2): DGGITQSPKYLFRKEGQNVTLSCEQNLNHDAMYWYRQDPGQGLRLIYYSQIVNDFQKGDIAEGYSVSREKKESFPLTVTSAQKNPTAFYLCASSQTGSYGYTFGSGTRLTVV.

J is TRBJ2-7 and V is TRBV20-1, with D possibly being TRBD1 or TRBD2 (5 bases each). In germline, CDR1 is DFQATT, CDR2 SNEGSKA (reference sequence). Trimming cost V 3 bases and J 2 bases, with 11 bases left between them. The CDR3 sequence is 13 residues long. The CDR3 protein is CSARAQGAYEQYF. In DNA form, the CDR3 reads TGCAGTGCTAGGGCCCAGGGAGCCTACGAGCAGTACTTC.

This clonotype was detected many times. The rearrangement links TRBV4-1 to TRBJ1-2, with D uncertain. The CDR3 runs to 15 residues. Between the trimmed V and J ends, which lost 0 bases and 10 bases, there was a span of 18 bases. Germline-derived CDR1 and CDR2 are MGHRA and YSYEKL. The CDR3 spells CASSQDFSGPLSYTF. The CDR3, as DNA: TGCGCCAGCAGCCAAGATTTCTCTGGTCCTCTATCCTACACCTTC.

This clonotype occurred many times. The rearrangement joins TRBV7-9 to TRBJ2-3; D perhaps matches TRBD1 (6 bases). Trimming cost V 5 bases and J 1 base, with 13 bases left between them. This CDR3 is built from 15 residues. CDR1 and CDR2 (germline): SEHNR, FQNEAQ (reference sequence). The CDR3 bases are TGTGCCAGCAGCCCTACAGGGAGTGGCACAGATACGCAGTATTTT. It encodes CASSPTGSGTDTQYF.

This clonotype occurred a few times. The V and J genes are TRBV7-8 and TRBJ2-5; 10 positions agree with TRBD1. Trimming at V came to 4 bases and at J to 5 bases, leaving 10 bases not matched to a gene. Germline lookup yields CDR1 SGHVS and CDR2 FQNEAQ. The CDR3 runs 16 residues. The CDR3 loop reads CASSSIDRGRGETQYF. CDR3 DNA: TGTGCCAGCAGCTCGATAGACAGGGGGCGAGGGGAGACCCAGTACTTC.

This clonotype was recorded many times. This chain uses TRBV19 with TRBJ2-6; D unresolved. In germline, CDR1 is LNHDA, CDR2 SQIVND (reference sequence). V was shortened by 3 bases and J by 3 bases, with 9 bases between the two germline ends. This CDR3 comprises 15 residues. CDR3 DNA: TGTGCCAGTAGTATTTCGAACGGTGGGGCCAACGTCCTGACTTTC. This sequence encodes CASSISNGGANVLTF.

Many counts were recorded for this clonotype. The V and J genes are TRBV24-1 and TRBJ2-1; 7 bases line up with TRBD2. V shed 4 bases, J shed 0 bases, and the junction held 5 bases outside the gene matches. Germline V lookup: CDR1 KGHDR, CDR2 SFDVKD. The length of the CDR3 is 16 residues. The CDR3 region has the DNA TGTGCCACCAGTGAGCCATGGGAGGGCTCCTACAATGAGCAGTTCTTC. Translating it yields CATSEPWEGSYNEQFF.